The clone carrying this TCR beta chain was counted between two and nine times. As yet, its antigen is unknown. TCRdb re-called the reads through MiXCR, storing one row per CDR3 protein. The sample lists hundreds of thousands of distinct CDR3 sequences, around 30% seen once, with about 18% in the top ten. Germline V gene lookup returns CDR1 SGHNT and CDR2 YYREEE (reference sequence). V lost 2 bases and J 9 bases, leaving 12 bases between the germline ends. This CDR3 is 13 amino acids long. The data were taken from a study of T cell repertoires in cytomegalovirus infection. About the study: Researchers turned to recently identified HLA-C-restricted CMV epitopes as well as well-studied HLA-B-restricted ones. An indication of both CMV infection and matching HLA type came from public TCR beta signatures.

The chain has TRBV5-4 and TRBJ2-1, with a weak D call TRBD2 (5 bases). This TCR derives from a human donor in good health (CMV status not recorded). Some clones in this sample may be carry-over from other donors' samples. Sequenced here: cultured PBMCs, sampled from culture after CMV antigen stimulation. The CDR3 nucleotides are TGTGCCAGCAGCTTACCGGGATTCACTGAGCAGTTCTTC. It translates to CASSLPGFTEQFF.